The 9 T cell receptor beta chains presented below share a single source sample, sequenced in a study of breast tumors, draining lymph nodes, adjacent tissues. TCRdb used MiXCR to reprocess the multiplex PCR reads, holding one entry per CDR3 protein. The sample has approximately 140,000 distinct CDR3 sequences; approximately 32% are singletons. The lymph nodes were axillary draining lymph nodes from breast cancer patients. The sample was axillary lymph node tissue. The source of these receptors is a female donor with breast cancer. Some clones in this sample may be carry-over from other donors' samples.

This clonotype appeared a few times. The chain joins TRBV5-1 to TRBJ1-1, with 10 bases matching TRBD1. CDR3 size: 16 residues. Germline loops: CDR1 SGHRS, CDR2 YFSETQ. V was clipped by 6 bases and J by 4 bases; unmatched bases: 12. The CDR3: CASTPGQGRGGTEAFF. DNA of the CDR3: TGCGCCAGCACTCCGGGACAGGGGCGAGGGGGCACTGAAGCTTTCTTT.

The chain is built from TRBV7-9 and TRBJ2-5; no definite D call. Deletions cut 0 bases from V and 5 bases from J, with 4 bases between. CDR3 size: 12 residues. The germline CDR1 and CDR2 sequences are SEHNR and FQNEAQ (reference sequence). CDR3 residues: CASSLAVETQYF. CDR3 DNA sequence: TGTGCCAGCAGCTTAGCTGTGGAGACCCAGTACTTC.

This clonotype was counted at least ten times. Written as DNA, the CDR3 is TGTGCCTCCAGACTAGCCGATACAGGGGCCAACGTCCTGACTTTC. This gives the protein CASRLADTGANVLTF. The V gene is TRBV6-1, the J gene TRBJ2-6; TRBD2 matches 7 bases. CDR1 and CDR2 (germline): MNHNS, SASEGT. The V gene end was trimmed by 11 bases and the J gene end by 4 bases; junction bases not matched to a gene: 11. The CDR3 length is 15 residues.

The CDR3 coding sequence is TGCGCCAGCACCCCCTTTGGAGCGGGGAACTCCTACAATGAGCAGTTCTTC. Its protein product is CASTPFGAGNSYNEQFF. This chain uses TRBV5-1 with TRBJ2-1; 7 bases match TRBD2. This CDR3 is 17 amino acids long. With 6 bases clipped from V and 0 bases from J, the junction kept 12 bases outside the gene matches. The V gene's germline CDR1 is SGHRS and CDR2 YFSETQ.

This clonotype was seen many times. V gene TRBV28 combines with J gene TRBJ1-3; no reliable D call. With 5 bases removed from V and 3 bases from J, the gap between germline ends came to 14 bases. The CDR3 spans 15 residues. Per the germline V gene, CDR1 is MDHEN and CDR2 is SYDVKM. The CDR3 bases are TGTGCCAGCAGTCCCCCGGTGACCGGTGGAAACACCATATATTTT. Encoded protein: CASSPPVTGGNTIYF.

The sample holds many counts of this clonotype. The chain employs TRBV12-3 or TRBV12-4 and TRBJ2-1; tentatively, D is TRBD1 or TRBD2 (5 bases each). This CDR3 region has 12 residues. V shed 10 bases and J shed 8 bases, with 15 bases lying between them. In DNA form, the CDR3 reads TGTGCCACCCGGGACCTAGCTGATGAGCAGTTCTTC. Its protein product is CATRDLADEQFF.

V gene TRBV20-1 combines with J gene TRBJ2-3; weak D call: TRBD2 (6 bases). This CDR3 has 13 residues. Germline V gene sequence: CDR1 DFQATT, CDR2 SNEGSKA (reference sequence). Trimming took 3 bases from V and 1 from J, leaving 8 bases between them. CDR3 bases: TGCAGTGCTAGCCCGGGGGGCACAGATACGCAGTATTTT. This translates into CSASPGGTDTQYF.

This clonotype was picked up many times. The genes are TRBV7-3 and TRBJ2-5, with D possibly matching TRBD2 (7 bases). Germline V gives CDR1 SGHTA, CDR2 FQGTGA. V lost 0 bases, J lost 1 base, and 9 bases lay in between. The length of the CDR3 is 15 residues. The CDR3 loop reads CASSLTGGPQETQYF. The CDR3 DNA reads as TGTGCCAGCAGCTTAACGGGGGGGCCCCAAGAGACCCAGTACTTC.

This clonotype was found many times. The chain combines TRBV9 with TRBJ2-5; 13 nucleotides match TRBD2. CDR3 length: 16 residues. In germline, CDR1 is SGDLS, CDR2 YYNGEE. V shed 3 bases, J shed 3 bases, and the junction held 5 bases outside the gene matches. The CDR3 here is CASSAGGLAGKETQYF. DNA for the CDR3: TGTGCCAGCAGCGCCGGGGGACTAGCGGGGAAAGAGACCCAGTACTTC.